The entry below gives a single T cell receptor (beta chain) sequence along with its context. The antigen is not known. V shed 3 bases and J shed 12 bases, with 16 bases lying between them. Germline V CDR1 and CDR2: MNHEY, SMNVEV (reference sequence). The CDR3 is 13 amino acids. This sample is part of a study of cytotoxic CD8 clonotypes in ibrutinib-treated CLL. Study findings and constraints: At ibrutinib response, clonality increased, and at progression it declined back toward baseline. Public clonotypes were rare and shrank or held steady on treatment.

Using immunoSEQ multiplex PCR, the repertoire was profiled, and TCRdb retains in-frame clones only, with some absent. The table records approximately 340,000 clones, under 70% of them present only once. The sequence derives from a human donor with chronic lymphocytic leukemia. The specimen was PBMCs, collected after 36 months of ibrutinib treatment. The chain has TRBV27 and TRBJ2-3; no reliable D call. CDR3 sequence: CASSLYRGRIQYF. CDR3 in DNA: TGTGCCAGCAGTTTGTATCGTGGCAGGATACAGTATTTT.